Sequencing of this T cell receptor beta chain was carried out in a study of T cells in Graves' hyperthyroidism and ophthalmopathy. Germline CDR1 MNHEY, CDR2 SVGEGT. The CDR3 contains 17 residues. RNA transcripts served as the template for amplifying TCR beta CDR3 regions. HTBI primers were employed in a first-round RT-PCR of the TCR CDR3. From the multiplex PCR reads, TCRdb called clonotypes with MiXCR, one entry per CDR3 protein. Of about 610,000 distinct CDR3 sequences detected, around 15% appear once; the ten largest clones hold around 4.5%. In this sample, this clonotype turned up many times. One end of the junction varies from germline; a read error may be responsible.

The V call is TRBV6-2 or TRBV6-3, the J call TRBJ1-5, with TRBD1 matching 7 bases. The sample taken for sequencing was blood. The clonotype originates from a woman in her thirties or forties with Graves' ophthalmopathy. The chain's CDR3 is CASSYPAGGRGNQPQQF. The CDR3 DNA sequence: TGTGCCAGCAGTTACCCGGCAGGGGGAAGGGGCAATCAGCCCCAGCAGTTT.